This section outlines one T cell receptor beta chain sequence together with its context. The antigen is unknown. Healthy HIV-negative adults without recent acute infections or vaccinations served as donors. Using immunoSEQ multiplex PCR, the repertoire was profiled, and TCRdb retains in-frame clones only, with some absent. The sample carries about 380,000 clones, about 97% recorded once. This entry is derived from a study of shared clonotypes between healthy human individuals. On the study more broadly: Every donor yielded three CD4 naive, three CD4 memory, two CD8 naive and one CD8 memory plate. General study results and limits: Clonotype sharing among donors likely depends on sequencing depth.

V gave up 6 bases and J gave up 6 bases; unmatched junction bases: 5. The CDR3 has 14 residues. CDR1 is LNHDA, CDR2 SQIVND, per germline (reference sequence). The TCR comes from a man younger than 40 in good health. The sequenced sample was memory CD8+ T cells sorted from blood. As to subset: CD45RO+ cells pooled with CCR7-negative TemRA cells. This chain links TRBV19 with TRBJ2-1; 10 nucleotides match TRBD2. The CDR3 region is CASRLAGVGNEQFF. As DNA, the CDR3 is TGTGCCAGTAGGCTAGCGGGAGTAGGCAATGAGCAGTTCTTC.